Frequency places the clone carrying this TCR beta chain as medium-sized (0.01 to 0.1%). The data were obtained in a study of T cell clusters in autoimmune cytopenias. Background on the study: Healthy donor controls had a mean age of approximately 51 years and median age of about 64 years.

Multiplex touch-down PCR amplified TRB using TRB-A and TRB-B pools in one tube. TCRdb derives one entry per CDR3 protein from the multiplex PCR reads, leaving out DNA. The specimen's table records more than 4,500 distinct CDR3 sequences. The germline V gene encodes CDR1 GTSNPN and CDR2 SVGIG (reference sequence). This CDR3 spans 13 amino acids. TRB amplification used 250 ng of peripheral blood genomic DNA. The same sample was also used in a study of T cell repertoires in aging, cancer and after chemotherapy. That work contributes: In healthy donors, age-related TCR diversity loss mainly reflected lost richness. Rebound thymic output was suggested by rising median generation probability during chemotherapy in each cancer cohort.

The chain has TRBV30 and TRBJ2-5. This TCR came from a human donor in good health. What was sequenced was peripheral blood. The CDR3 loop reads CAWSTDGQETQYF.